The rows below give T cell receptor beta chains drawn from one sample of a study of cytomegalovirus exposure and HLA in healthy donors. The table came from immunoSEQ multiplex PCR; TCRdb's copy has only in-frame clones and leaves some out. The sample comprises roughly 150,000 clones, roughly nine tenths of which are singletons, and 5% to 7% rests with the top ten. Sequencing was carried out using PBMCs. The receptors were gathered from a woman in her twenties or thirties in good health and CMV-seronegative. CDR3s include the opening cysteine and the closing phenylalanine or tryptophan. For some rows the clone size is stated as once, few or many, or as a class when expanded; others skip it.

clone_size	v_call	j_call	cdr3_aa
-	TRBV2	TRBJ1-1	CASSEYGNGDTEAFF
-	TRBV7-6	TRBJ2-1	CASSSGAGGPSYNEQFF
-	TRBV5-1	TRBJ1-5	CASSLTGTANQPQHF
-	TRBV29-1	TRBJ1-3	CSVVFPPYSGNTIYF
-	TRBV7-2	TRBJ2-7	CASSLGPFSSYEQYF
-	TRBV7-2	TRBJ1-3	CASSSQGARGNTIYF
-	TRBV4-2	TRBJ2-1	CASSQDRDRGDNEQFF
-	TRBV6-5	TRBJ2-1	CASSYAGTSYNEQFF
-	TRBV6-1	TRBJ2-7	CASSVDRGSYEQYF
-	TRBV30	TRBJ1-1	CAWSGGGTGWRGTEAFF
-	TRBV5-6	TRBJ2-1	CASSINPGLASNEQFF
-	TRBV6-5	TRBJ2-7	CASMRASTHEQYF
-	TRBV9	TRBJ2-7	CASSVGSGSSYEQYF
-	TRBV5-5	TRBJ1-1	CASSSQNTEAFF
-	TRBV7-9	TRBJ2-7	CASSHSYEQYF
-	TRBV10-2	TRBJ2-3	CASSGGGTQYF
few	TRBV6-4	TRBJ1-2	CASRPQSGVNYGYTF
-	TRBV5-6	TRBJ2-7	CASSYGGLPYEQYF
-	TRBV5-4	TRBJ2-5	CASSLQGGVETQYF
-	TRBV13	TRBJ1-3	CASSLDISAGSGNTIYF
once	TRBV7-2	TRBJ1-5	CASSLGSRGQPQHF
-	TRBV6-1	TRBJ1-2	CASTYVGGHYGYTF
-	TRBV18	TRBJ1-2	CASSSGQGSGYTF
-	TRBV9	TRBJ2-7	CASSPQPGSYEQYF
-	TRBV15	TRBJ2-7	CATALGRDYEQYF
-	TRBV5-1	TRBJ2-2	CASRPSGRGNTGELFF
-	TRBV6-1	TRBJ1-1	CASSGPGLGDTEAFF